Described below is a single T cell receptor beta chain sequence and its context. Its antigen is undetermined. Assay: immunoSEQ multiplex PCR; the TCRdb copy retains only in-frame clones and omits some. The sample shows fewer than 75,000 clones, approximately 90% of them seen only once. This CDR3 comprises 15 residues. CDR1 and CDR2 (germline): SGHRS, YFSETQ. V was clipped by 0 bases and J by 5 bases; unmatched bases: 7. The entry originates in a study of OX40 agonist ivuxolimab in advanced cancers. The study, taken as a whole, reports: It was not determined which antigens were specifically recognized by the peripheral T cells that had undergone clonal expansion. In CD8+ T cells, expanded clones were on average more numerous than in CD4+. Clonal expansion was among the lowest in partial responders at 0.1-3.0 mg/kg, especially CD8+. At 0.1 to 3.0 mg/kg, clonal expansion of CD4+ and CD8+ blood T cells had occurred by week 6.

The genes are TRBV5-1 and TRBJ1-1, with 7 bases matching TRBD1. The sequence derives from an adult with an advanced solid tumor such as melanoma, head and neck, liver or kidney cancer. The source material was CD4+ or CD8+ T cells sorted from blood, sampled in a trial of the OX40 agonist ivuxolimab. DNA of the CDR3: TGCGCCAGCAGCTTGGGCGAGGGGGCATGGACTGAAGCTTTCTTT. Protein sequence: CASSLGEGAWTEAFF.